The entry that follows covers one T cell receptor beta chain sequence. The assay was immunoSEQ multiplex PCR, and TCRdb's table has in-frame clones only and misses some. The data show around 170,000 clones, nearly 90% seen once. This record belongs to a study of blood T cell repertoires in COVID-19. V was clipped by 5 bases and J by 0 bases, with 17 bases between them. The CDR3 spans 16 residues. Germline CDR1 LNHNV, CDR2 YYDKDF (reference sequence). The specimen sequenced was peripheral blood. The source of this sequence is a young man who had recovered from COVID-19. The chain employs TRBV15 and TRBJ2-7, with D possibly TRBD2 on 6 matching bases. CDR3 bases: TGTGCCACCAGCCCAGACAGTCCCGGGAGCTCCTACGAGCAGTACTTC. This codes for CATSPDSPGSSYEQYF. Supplemented by reference TRBV15 and TRBJ2-7, the full variable domain reads DAMVIQNPRYQVTQFGKPVTLSCSQTLNHNVMYWYQQKSSQAPKLLFHYYDKDFNNEADTPDNFQSRRPNTSFCFLDIRSPGLGDTAMYLCATSPDSPGSSYEQYFGPGTRLTVT.